This entry is about one TCR beta chain. The source of the sample is a study of blood T cell repertoires in COVID-19. Across the whole study: Samples taken during acute and convalescent COVID-19 were collected in the United States, Italy and Spain. PBMCs, B-cell-depleted T cells, or T cells were the source of the cDNA or gDNA that made up the material.

Study processing details: Using reference gene primer amplification, nucleated cell counts were estimated. Clones were sequenced by immunoSEQ multiplex PCR, and TCRdb holds only the in-frame ones, with some missing. Clone size and the V and J calls come from that table; the DNA yielded D and trimming. Of more than 150,000 clones in the sample, roughly 89% were seen once. The CDR3 consists of 16 residues. Germline assignment: CDR1 MGHRA and CDR2 YSYEKL. V lost 4 bases to trimming and J lost 5 bases, with 18 bases between them. The clonotype comes from a woman under 30 who had recovered from COVID-19. Sequenced: peripheral blood. J is TRBJ1-5 and V is TRBV4-1; D remains unclear. The CDR3 sequence is CASSLWAGQPDQPQHF. CDR3 sequence (DNA): TGCGCCAGCAGCCTATGGGCGGGCCAACCAGATCAGCCCCAGCATTTT.